The 28 T cell receptor beta chains presented below share a single source sample, sequenced in a study of glioma-infiltrating T cells after dendritic cell vaccination. Sequenced by immunoSEQ multiplex PCR; TCRdb stores in-frame clones only, minus some. This table holds over 90,000 clones, around 80% found once. Time point: after dendritic cell vaccination, including at tumor progression/relapse. This specimen was blood, taken after dendritic cell vaccination. Receptor source: a human donor with glioblastoma.

The rearrangement uses TRBV7-3 and TRBJ2-2, with TRBD2 matching over 7 bases. With 1 base clipped from V and 1 base from J, the junction kept 3 bases outside the gene matches. This CDR3 contains 16 residues. Per the germline V gene, CDR1 is SGHTA and CDR2 is FQGTGA. In nucleotides, the CDR3 is TGTGCCAGCAGCTTAATGTCTAGCGGGAACACCGGGGAGCTGTTTTTT. Translated: CASSLMSSGNTGELFF. The full variable domain, completed using reference TRBV7-3 and TRBJ2-2, is GAGVSQTPSNKVTEKGKYVELRCDPISGHTALYWYRQSLGQGPEFLIYFQGTGAADDSGLPNDRFFAVRPEGSVSTLKIQRTERGDSAVYLCASSLMSSGNTGELFFGEGSRLTVL.

This clone has just one count. The chain combines TRBV2 with TRBJ2-7; TRBD1 matches 9 bases. The CDR3 length is 16 residues. The germline V gene encodes CDR1 SNHLY and CDR2 FYNNEI. The CDR3 bases are TGTGCTAGTAGGGACAGGGCGCAACCTTTCCTCGGCGAGCAGTACTTC. Translation: CASRDRAQPFLGEQYF.

This chain links TRBV6-5 with TRBJ1-6, with D perhaps matching TRBD1 (6 bases). The V end was cut by 2 bases, the J end by 7 bases, with 15 bases between. CDR3 length equals 16 residues. Germline loops: CDR1 MNHEY, CDR2 SVGAGI. The CDR3 DNA follows: TGTGCCAGCAGTTACGGTACAGGGCTTCGAAATTCACCCCTCCACTTT. The encoded protein is CASSYGTGLRNSPLHF.

This chain connects TRBV7-6 to TRBJ2-7, with a weak D call TRBD1 (6 bases). Trimming left V 4 bases short and J 0 bases short, with 19 bases between. This CDR3 has 17 residues. Germline CDR1 is SGHVS and CDR2 is FNYEAQ. DNA of the CDR3: TGTGCCAGCAGCTCGCCTAATGACAGGCTGGACTCCTACGAGCAGTACTTC. Its translation is CASSSPNDRLDSYEQYF.

This chain uses TRBV2 with TRBJ1-1; 7 bases agree with TRBD1. This CDR3 is 14 amino acids long. J lost 6 bases, V lost 5 bases, and 9 bases had no gene match. Germline V gene lookup returns CDR1 SNHLY and CDR2 FYNNEI. The CDR3 loop reads CASSTTGRSPEAFF. CDR3 bases: TGTGCCAGCAGTACGACAGGGAGGAGCCCTGAAGCTTTCTTT.

The rearrangement joins TRBV6-5 to TRBJ2-1; weak D call: TRBD2 (6 bases). The germline CDR1 and CDR2 sequences are MNHEY and SVGAGI. CDR3 length: 13 residues. The ends were cut back, 4 bases at V and 7 bases at J, with 11 bases in the middle. This CDR3 reads CASSSTRGNEQFF. The DNA for the CDR3 is TGTGCCAGCAGTTCGACTAGAGGGAATGAGCAGTTCTTC.

The CDR3 nucleotides are TGCAGCGTTCAGGGGACCCGTGAGACCACAGATACGCAGTATTTT. This gives the protein CSVQGTRETTDTQYF. The chain joins TRBV29-1 to TRBJ2-3; D might be TRBD1 (6 bases). This CDR3 contains 15 residues. CDR1 SQVTM and CDR2 ANQGSEA come from the germline V gene. Trimming pared 5 bases from V and 2 bases from J, leaving 17 bases between.

This chain links TRBV4-1 with TRBJ2-1, with D tentatively TRBD2 (5 bases). This CDR3 is built from 19 residues. The V and J ends lost 2 bases and 7 bases respectively, with 27 bases between them. The V gene's germline CDR1 is MGHRA and CDR2 YSYEKL. CDR3 sequence: CASSQPLQLSEGRRNEQFF. CDR3 sequence (DNA): TGCGCCAGCAGCCAACCTTTGCAGTTGTCAGAGGGTAGGAGGAATGAGCAGTTCTTC.

V gene TRBV4-1 combines with J gene TRBJ2-7; D ambiguous. Germline CDR1 and CDR2: MGHRA and YSYEKL. The V end lost 0 bases, the J end lost 0 bases, and 9 bases lay between the germline ends. The CDR3 contains 15 residues. CDR3: CASSQDEFYSYEQYF. The CDR3 DNA reads TGCGCCAGCAGCCAAGACGAATTCTACTCCTACGAGCAGTACTTC.

The genes are TRBV18 and TRBJ1-2; D not certain. Germline V lookup: CDR1 KGHSH, CDR2 LQKENI. Trimming removed 0 bases at V and 1 base at J, with 12 bases between. The CDR3 length is 16 residues. The CDR3 here is CASSPPNSQFNYGYTF. In nucleotides, the CDR3 is TGTGCCAGCTCACCACCCAACAGTCAATTTAACTATGGCTACACCTTC.

The rearrangement links TRBV19 to TRBJ2-1; 13 bases align to TRBD2. The germline V gene has CDR1 LNHDA and CDR2 SQIVND (reference sequence). V was clipped by 5 bases and J by 8 bases; unmatched bases: 15. This CDR3 has 18 residues. CDR3 residues: CASSAQLAGGPNSYEQFF. In nucleotides, the CDR3 is TGTGCCAGTAGTGCCCAACTAGCGGGGGGGCCGAATAGTTATGAGCAGTTCTTC.

The V gene is TRBV18, the J gene TRBJ2-1; D possibly corresponds to TRBD2 (6 bases). The CDR3 runs 15 residues. V lost 4 bases, J lost 0 bases, and 10 bases lay in between. Germline lookup yields CDR1 KGHSH and CDR2 LQKENI. CDR3 sequence reads: CASSRDWSSYNEQFF. The CDR3 DNA reads TGTGCCAGCTCACGGGACTGGAGCTCCTACAATGAGCAGTTCTTC.

This chain uses TRBV6-6 with TRBJ2-1, with D possibly matching TRBD1 (6 bases). With 7 bases removed from V and 6 bases from J, the gap between germline ends came to 19 bases. Per germline, CDR1 MNHNY and CDR2 SVGAGI (reference sequence). The CDR3 has 15 residues. The CDR3 nucleotides read TGTGCCAGCACTCCTTCCTCGTTGGGGGCCAATGAGCAGTTCTTC. Its translation is CASTPSSLGANEQFF.

The CDR3 here is CASRGQGAVYNEQFF. CDR3 nucleotide sequence: TGTGCCAGCAGGGGACAGGGGGCAGTCTACAATGAGCAGTTCTTC. This chain connects TRBV2 to TRBJ2-1; 12 bases are a match to TRBD1. Germline CDR1 and CDR2: SNHLY and FYNNEI. The CDR3 totals 15 residues. V lost 6 bases, J lost 3 bases, and 3 bases stayed unmatched.

This sequence joins TRBV19 and TRBJ2-3, with TRBD2 matching 8 bases. This CDR3 region has 13 residues. The V segment lost 3 bases and the J segment 9 bases; nucleotides outside the gene matches: 5. Germline V gene data show CDR1 as LNHDA and CDR2 as SQIVND (reference sequence). The chain's CDR3 is CASSIIQRETQYF. For the CDR3, the DNA is TGTGCCAGTAGTATTATCCAGCGGGAGACGCAGTATTTT.

The chain has TRBV30 and TRBJ1-1; 8 positions match TRBD1. Germline-derived CDR1 and CDR2 are GTSNPN and SVGIG (reference sequence). V gave up 4 bases and J gave up 4 bases; unmatched junction bases: 2. This CDR3 contains 12 residues. DNA for the CDR3: TGTGCCTGGAACAGGGGGTTCACTGAAGCTTTCTTT. Protein sequence: CAWNRGFTEAFF.

This chain joins TRBV15 and TRBJ1-3, with no clear D. The CDR3 has 17 amino acids. From germline, CDR1 is LNHNV and CDR2 YYDKDF (reference sequence). Deletions cut 1 base from V and 4 bases from J, with 17 bases between. DNA of the CDR3: TGTGCCACCAGCAGAGTGGCAGGCAAACGGCAAGGAAACACCATATATTTT. Translation: CATSRVAGKRQGNTIYF.

This clone was counted between two and nine times. The CDR3 loop reads CASSLEGAEAFF. CDR3 nucleotides: TGCGCCAGCAGCTTGGAGGGGGCGGAAGCTTTCTTT. The chain carries TRBV5-1 and TRBJ1-1; the match to TRBD1 covers 7 bases. The CDR3 sequence is 12 residues long. In germline, CDR1 is SGHRS, CDR2 YFSETQ. V shed 0 bases and J 8 bases; nucleotides not matched to a gene: 1.

The rearrangement joins TRBV5-6 to TRBJ1-1, with a possible D match to TRBD1 (5 bases). Germline V gene data show CDR1 as SGHDT and CDR2 as YYEEEE. This CDR3 comprises 15 residues. Trimming removed 0 bases at V and 4 bases at J, with 13 bases between. CDR3 amino acids: CASSLAPDILTEAFF. The DNA for the CDR3 is TGTGCCAGCAGCTTGGCCCCGGACATTCTCACTGAAGCTTTCTTT.

This clone was recorded once. The rearrangement links TRBV25-1 to TRBJ1-2; 7 positions match TRBD1. The CDR3 totals 12 residues. Germline V gene data show CDR1 as MGHDK and CDR2 as SYGVNS. The J segment lost 3 bases and the V segment lost 6 bases, leaving 1 base of the junction unmatched. Here the CDR3 DNA reads TGTGCCAGCAGAGACAGGGACTATGGCTACACCTTC. This gives the protein CASRDRDYGYTF.

J is TRBJ1-4 and V is TRBV2, with D perhaps matching TRBD1 (6 bases). The ends were cut back, 10 bases at V and 8 bases at J, with 14 bases in the middle. The germline V gene encodes CDR1 SNHLY and CDR2 FYNNEI. This CDR3 region has 12 residues. The CDR3 spells CATKWGQEKLFF. DNA for the CDR3: TGTGCCACCAAGTGGGGACAAGAAAAACTGTTTTTT.

This sequence joins TRBV6-5 and TRBJ2-7; no definite D call. The CDR3 consists of 15 residues. Germline assignment: CDR1 MNHEY and CDR2 SVGAGI. V dropped 1 base and J dropped 6 bases, with 16 bases sitting between them. This CDR3 reads CASSYFSHPSGEQYF. CDR3 bases: TGTGCCAGCAGTTACTTCTCACACCCTTCGGGCGAGCAGTACTTC.

This clone has a handful of counts. The rearrangement links TRBV6-6 to TRBJ2-1; TRBD1 is a possible D gene (6 bases). Germline CDR1 MNHNY, CDR2 SVGAGI (reference sequence). Trimming cost V 5 bases and J 0 bases, with 11 bases left between them. The CDR3 extends over 15 amino acids. As DNA, the CDR3 is TGTGCCAGCAGTCACCAGGGGAGCTCCTACAATGAGCAGTTCTTC. Translated: CASSHQGSSYNEQFF.

The chain links TRBV5-6 to TRBJ1-1; the D gene is possibly TRBD1 (5 bases). Trimming took off 4 bases at V and 8 bases at J, with 12 bases between the two ends. Looked up from germline, CDR1 is SGHDT and CDR2 is YYEEEE. The CDR3 contains 12 residues. The CDR3 spells CASSPAGGEAFF. The CDR3 bases are TGTGCCAGCAGCCCCGCTGGGGGGGAAGCTTTCTTT. Using reference TRBV5-6 and TRBJ1-1 for the parts outside the CDR3, the full variable domain is DAGVTQSPTHLIKTRGQQVTLRCSPKSGHDTVSWYQQALGQGPQFIFQYYEEEERQRGNFPDRFSGHQFPNYSSELNVNALLLGDSALYLCASSPAGGEAFFGQGTRLTVV.

The chain carries TRBV29-1 and TRBJ2-7; 11 bases fit TRBD1. There are 15 residues in the CDR3. With 6 bases clipped from V and 1 base from J, the junction kept 8 bases outside the gene matches. CDR1 is SQVTM and CDR2 is ANQGSEA in the germline V gene. CDR3 DNA: TGCAGCGTGAGAGCCGGGACAGGGGGTTCCTACGAGCAGTACTTC. Its protein product is CSVRAGTGGSYEQYF.

This clone was detected once. The chain uses TRBV29-1 and TRBJ2-7; D remains ambiguous. The CDR3 has 11 residues. Trimming shortened V by 0 bases and J by 3 bases, and 3 bases separated the two germline ends. CDR1 SQVTM and CDR2 ANQGSEA come from the germline V gene. The CDR3 nucleotides are TGCAGCGTTGAAGAATACTACGAGCAGTACTTC. Translated: CSVEEYYEQYF.

This chain joins TRBV10-3 and TRBJ2-5, with 7 positions matching TRBD1. V shed 0 bases, J shed 1 base, and the junction held 2 bases outside the gene matches. CDR1 ENHRY and CDR2 SYGVKD come from the germline V gene. This CDR3 comprises 15 residues. In DNA form, the CDR3 reads TGTGCCATCAGTGAGTCGGACAGGCCCCAAGAGACCCAGTACTTC. Residues: CAISESDRPQETQYF.

This clone was observed a handful of times. V gene TRBV30 combines with J gene TRBJ1-1, with D possibly matching TRBD1 (5 bases). CDR1 is GTSNPN and CDR2 is SVGIG in the germline V gene (reference sequence). The CDR3 has 13 amino acids. V lost 2 bases to trimming and J lost 2 bases, with 9 bases between them. The CDR3 DNA follows: TGTGCCTGGAGTCGGACATTCAACACTGAAGCTTTCTTT. It codes for CAWSRTFNTEAFF.